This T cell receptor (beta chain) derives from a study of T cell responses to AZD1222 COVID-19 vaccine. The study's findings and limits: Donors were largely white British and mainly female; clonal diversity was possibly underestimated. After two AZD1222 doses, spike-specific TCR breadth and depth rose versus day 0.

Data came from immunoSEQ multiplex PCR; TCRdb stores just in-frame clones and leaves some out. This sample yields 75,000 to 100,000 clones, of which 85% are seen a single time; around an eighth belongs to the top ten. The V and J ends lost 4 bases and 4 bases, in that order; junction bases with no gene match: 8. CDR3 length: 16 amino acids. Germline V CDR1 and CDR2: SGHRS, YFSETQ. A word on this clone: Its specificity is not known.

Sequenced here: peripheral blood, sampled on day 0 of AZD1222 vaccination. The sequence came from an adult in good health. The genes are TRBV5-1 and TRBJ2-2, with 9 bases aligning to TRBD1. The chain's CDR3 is CASSLGQGRGTGELFF. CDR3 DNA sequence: TGCGCCAGCAGCCTGGGACAGGGTCGAGGCACCGGGGAGCTGTTTTTT.